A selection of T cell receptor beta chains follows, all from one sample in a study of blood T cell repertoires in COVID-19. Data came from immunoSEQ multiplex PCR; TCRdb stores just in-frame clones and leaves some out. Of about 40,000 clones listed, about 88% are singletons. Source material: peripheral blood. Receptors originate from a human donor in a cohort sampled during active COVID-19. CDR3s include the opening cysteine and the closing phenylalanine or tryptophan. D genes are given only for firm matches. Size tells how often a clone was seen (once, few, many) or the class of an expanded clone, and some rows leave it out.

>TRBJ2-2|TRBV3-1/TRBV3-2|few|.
CASSQGNRATGELFF
TGTGCCAGCAGCCAAGGGAACAGGGCCACCGGGGAGCTGTTTTTT
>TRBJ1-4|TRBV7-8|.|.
CASSPMTEHATNEKLFF
TGTGCCAGCAGCCCCATGACAGAACACGCAACTAATGAAAAACTGTTTTTT
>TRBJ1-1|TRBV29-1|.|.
CSVVRGIRNTEAFF
TGCAGCGTTGTTAGAGGAATCAGGAACACTGAAGCTTTCTTT
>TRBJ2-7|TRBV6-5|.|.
CASSPGGREQYF
TGTGCCAGCTCCCCAGGGGGGAGGGAGCAGTACTTC
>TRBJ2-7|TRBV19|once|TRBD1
CASSPNRGSSYEQYF
TGTGCCAGTAGTCCAAACAGGGGGAGCTCCTACGAGCAGTACTTC
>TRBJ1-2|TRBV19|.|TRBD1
CASSLQGAGNYGYTF
TGTGCCAGTAGTCTACAGGGGGCCGGGAACTATGGCTACACCTTC
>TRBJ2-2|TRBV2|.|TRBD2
CASSGTSYLGELFF
TGTGCCAGCAGTGGGACTAGCTATCTCGGGGAGCTGTTTTTT
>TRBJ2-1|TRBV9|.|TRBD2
CASSVGTSGGTYNEQFF
TGTGCCAGCAGCGTAGGAACTAGCGGGGGGACGTACAATGAGCAGTTCTTC
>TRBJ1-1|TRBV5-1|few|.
CASSPRDRPTEAFF
TGCGCCAGCAGCCCTCGCGACAGGCCCACTGAAGCTTTCTTT
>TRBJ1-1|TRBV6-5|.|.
CASSYTQALNTEAFF
TGTGCCAGCAGTTACACACAGGCTCTAAACACTGAAGCTTTCTTT
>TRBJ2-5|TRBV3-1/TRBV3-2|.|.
CASSQAGGHETQYF
TGTGCCAGCAGCCAAGCTGGGGGCCACGAGACCCAGTACTTC
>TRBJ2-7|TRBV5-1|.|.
CASSLNSGDEQYF
TGCGCCAGCAGCTTGAATTCAGGTGACGAGCAGTACTTC
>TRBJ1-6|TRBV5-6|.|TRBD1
CASSLDRGGSPLHF
TGTGCCAGCAGCTTAGACAGGGGCGGTTCACCCCTCCACTTT
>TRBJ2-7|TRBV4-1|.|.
CASSQVSGSSYEQYF
TGCGCCAGCAGCCAAGTCTCAGGCAGCTCCTACGAGCAGTACTTC
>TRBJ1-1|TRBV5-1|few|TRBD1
CASSQGQGITEAFF
TGCGCCAGCAGCCAGGGACAGGGTATTACTGAAGCTTTCTTT
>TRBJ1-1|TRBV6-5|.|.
CASSTDRLNTEAFF
TGTGCCAGCAGTACAGACAGATTGAACACTGAAGCTTTCTTT
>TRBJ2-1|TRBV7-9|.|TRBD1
CASSVNLYRGPSYNEQFF
TGTGCCAGCAGCGTAAACCTTTACAGGGGCCCCTCCTACAATGAGCAGTTCTTC
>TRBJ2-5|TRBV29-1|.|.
CSVEERDNKAETQYF
TGCAGCGTCGAAGAACGGGACAATAAAGCCGAGACCCAGTACTTC
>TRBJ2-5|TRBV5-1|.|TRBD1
CASSVGTGMETQYF
TGCGCCAGCAGCGTGGGGACAGGGATGGAGACCCAGTACTTC
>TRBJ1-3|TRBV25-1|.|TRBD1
CASSGWDRGSGNTIYF
TGTGCCAGCAGCGGATGGGACAGGGGTTCTGGAAACACCATATATTTT